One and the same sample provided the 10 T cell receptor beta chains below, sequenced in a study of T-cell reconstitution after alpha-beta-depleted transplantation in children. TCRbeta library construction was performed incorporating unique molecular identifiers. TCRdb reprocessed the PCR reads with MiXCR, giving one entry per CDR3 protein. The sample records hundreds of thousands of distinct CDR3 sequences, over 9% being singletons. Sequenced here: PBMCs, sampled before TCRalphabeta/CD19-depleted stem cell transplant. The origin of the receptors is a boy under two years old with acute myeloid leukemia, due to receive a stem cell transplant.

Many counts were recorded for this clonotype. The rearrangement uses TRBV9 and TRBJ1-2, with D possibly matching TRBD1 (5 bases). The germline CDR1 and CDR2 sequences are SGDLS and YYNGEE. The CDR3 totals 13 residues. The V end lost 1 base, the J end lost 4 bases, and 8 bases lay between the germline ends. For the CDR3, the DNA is TGTGCCAGCAGCGTAAAGGGGACCTATGGCTACACCTTC. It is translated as CASSVKGTYGYTF.

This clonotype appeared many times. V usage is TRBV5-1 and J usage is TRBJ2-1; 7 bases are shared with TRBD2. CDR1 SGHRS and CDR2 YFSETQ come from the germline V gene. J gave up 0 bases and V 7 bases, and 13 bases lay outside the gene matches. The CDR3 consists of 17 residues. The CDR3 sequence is CASAPSLAGSSYNEQFF. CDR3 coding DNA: TGCGCCAGCGCTCCCAGCTTAGCGGGCAGCTCCTACAATGAGCAGTTCTTC.

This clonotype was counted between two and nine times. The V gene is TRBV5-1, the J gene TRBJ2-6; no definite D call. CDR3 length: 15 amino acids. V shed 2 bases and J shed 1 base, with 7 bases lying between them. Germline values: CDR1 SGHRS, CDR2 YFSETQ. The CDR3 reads CASSFAISGANVLTF. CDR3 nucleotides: TGCGCCAGCAGCTTCGCGATATCTGGGGCCAACGTCCTGACTTTC.

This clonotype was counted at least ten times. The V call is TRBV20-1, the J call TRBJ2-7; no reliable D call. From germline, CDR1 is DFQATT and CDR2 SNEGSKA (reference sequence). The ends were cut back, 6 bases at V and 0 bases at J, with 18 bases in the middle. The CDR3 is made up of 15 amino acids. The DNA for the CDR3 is TGCAGTGCCGGACCGGACGGTTACGTCTCCTACGAGCAGTACTTC. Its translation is CSAGPDGYVSYEQYF.

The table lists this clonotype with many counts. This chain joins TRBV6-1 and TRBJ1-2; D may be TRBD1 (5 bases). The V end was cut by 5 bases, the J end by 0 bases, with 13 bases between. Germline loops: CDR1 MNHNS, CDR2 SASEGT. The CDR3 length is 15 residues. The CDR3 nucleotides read TGTGCCAGCAGTATCGGGACGGACCCTAACTATGGCTACACCTTC. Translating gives CASSIGTDPNYGYTF.

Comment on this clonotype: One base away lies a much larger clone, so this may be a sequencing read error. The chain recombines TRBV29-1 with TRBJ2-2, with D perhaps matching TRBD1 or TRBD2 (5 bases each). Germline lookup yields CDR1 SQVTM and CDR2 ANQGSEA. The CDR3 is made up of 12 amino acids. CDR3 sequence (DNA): TGCAGCGTCCAACGAGACGCCGGGGACCTGTTTTTT. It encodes CSVQRDAGDLFF.

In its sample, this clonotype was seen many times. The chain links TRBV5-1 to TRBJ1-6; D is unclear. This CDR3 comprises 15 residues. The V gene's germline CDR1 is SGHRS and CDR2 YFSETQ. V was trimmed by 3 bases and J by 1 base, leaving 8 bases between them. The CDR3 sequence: CASSWTGSYNSPLHF. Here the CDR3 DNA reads TGCGCCAGCAGCTGGACTGGGTCCTATAATTCACCCCTCCACTTT.

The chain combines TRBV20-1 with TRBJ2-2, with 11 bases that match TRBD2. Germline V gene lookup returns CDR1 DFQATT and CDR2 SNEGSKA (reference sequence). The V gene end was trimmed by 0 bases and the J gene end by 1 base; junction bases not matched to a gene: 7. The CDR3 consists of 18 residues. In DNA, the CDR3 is TGCAGTGCTAGAGATTGGGATAGCGGGGGGGAGAACACCGGGGAGCTGTTTTTT. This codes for CSARDWDSGGENTGELFF.

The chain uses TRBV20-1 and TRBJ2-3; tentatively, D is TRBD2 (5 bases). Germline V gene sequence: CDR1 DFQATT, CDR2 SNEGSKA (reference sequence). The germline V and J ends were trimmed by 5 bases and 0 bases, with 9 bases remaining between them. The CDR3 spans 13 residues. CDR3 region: CSAASTSTDTQYF. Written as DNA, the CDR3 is TGCAGTGCTGCTAGCACTAGCACAGATACGCAGTATTTT.

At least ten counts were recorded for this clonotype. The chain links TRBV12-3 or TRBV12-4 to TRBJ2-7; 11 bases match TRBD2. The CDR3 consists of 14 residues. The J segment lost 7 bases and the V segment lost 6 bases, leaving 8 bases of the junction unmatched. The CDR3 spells CASRASGGFGEQYF. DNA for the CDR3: TGTGCCAGCAGAGCTAGCGGGGGGTTTGGTGAGCAGTACTTC.